This T cell receptor beta chain was documented in a study of OX40 agonist ivuxolimab in advanced cancers. With respect to the entire study: The costimulatory receptor OX40 (CD134) was targeted by ivuxolimab, a fully human IgG2 agonistic monoclonal antibody. The paper covers the monotherapy dose-escalation part of the phase I ivuxolimab trial, which included N of about 56 patients. Intravenous ivuxolimab was administered to patients every 2 weeks at six dose levels: 0.01, 0.1, 0.3, 1.5, 3 and 10 mg/kg. Prior anti-PD-1, anti-PD-L1 or anti-CTLA-4 therapy was permitted, and about two fifths of dose-escalation patients had received checkpoint inhibitors. The purpose of peripheral TCRbeta sequencing was to test whether ivuxolimab changed TCR sequence diversity and led to clonal T-cell expansion. Of the roughly 50 dose-escalation patients, hepatocellular carcinoma was present in approximately 20, melanoma in approximately 15, renal cell carcinoma in 9 and head and neck cancer in 9. A male proportion of approximately 83% and a mean age of 60 years, ranging from roughly 20 to 80, were recorded for the dose-escalation cohort. Partial responses occurred in three dose-escalation patients, of whom one had hepatocellular carcinoma and two had cutaneous melanoma. Broad study findings and their caveats: On average, CD8+ T cells showed more expanded clones than CD4+ T cells after ivuxolimab. Which antigens the clonally expanded peripheral T cells were specific for was not determined. In the 0.1-3.0 mg/kg groups, partial responders were among the patients with the lowest normalized peripheral clonal expansion, particularly in CD8+ T cells. At doses of 0.1 to 3.0 mg/kg, clonal expansion of both CD4+ and CD8+ blood T cells was observed from baseline to week 6. Low levels of normalized T-cell clonal expansion were also seen in some nonresponding patients.

Trimming at the junction amounts to 3 bases on V and 1 base on J, and the germline ends lie 12 bases apart. The CDR3 contains 15 residues, cysteine and phenylalanine counted. Just the 45-base CDR3 DNA is kept, in frame starting at base 1. The germline V gene yields SGDLS for CDR1 and YYNGEE for CDR2. The trial excluded patients who had a history of autoimmune disease or were on systemic immunosuppression. Peripheral blood for TCR sequencing was collected from all dose cohorts at baseline, on cycle 4 day 1, and on cycle 7 day 1. The samples were taken from a phase I, first-in-human, multicenter, open-label dose-escalation trial of ivuxolimab. Adults with locally advanced or metastatic melanoma, renal cell carcinoma, hepatocellular carcinoma or head and neck squamous cell carcinoma were enrolled in the trial. CD4+ and CD8+ T cells were sorted separately from peripheral blood before TCR sequencing. Note on this clone: The target of this receptor is not known. No clone much larger than this one lies a single base away; base qualities are absent.

Genomic DNA was extracted from sorted cells for sequencing of the TCRbeta CDR3 region. The immunoSEQ Assay was used for sequencing of TCRbeta CDR3 regions. Not all clones reach the TCRdb copy of this immuneACCESS table, which keeps in-frame sequences only. Checked studies attribute under half of the gap to unresolved V genes and leave the rest unexplained. This sample holds about 14,000 clones; just under 80% were observed only once. The ten largest account for around an eighth of the sample. The material sequenced was CD4+ or CD8+ T cells sorted from blood, taken in a trial of the OX40 agonist ivuxolimab. This sequence uses TRBV9 and TRBJ2-3; a tentative D call is TRBD1 (6 bases match). The sequence derives from an adult with an advanced solid tumor such as melanoma, head and neck, liver or kidney cancer. The nucleotide sequence reads as follows: TGTGCCAGCAGCGCCTTTCAGGGGCGCACAGATACGCAGTATTTT. This is translated as CASSAFQGRTDTQYF.